The source of this T cell receptor beta chain is a study of T cell repertoires in cytomegalovirus infection. Across the whole study: CMV infection together with matching HLA type was indicated by public TCR beta signatures.

Remarks on this clonotype: The antigen remains undetermined.

Study observations and caveats: Clonotypes of TCR beta that were HLA-C-restricted and CMV-specific dominated the ex vivo response. Identification of carriers of CMV plus the relevant HLA was achieved through cumulative public TCR beta family frequency.

Germline V lookup: CDR1 LGHDT, CDR2 YNNKEL (reference sequence). This CDR3 is built from 15 residues. V lost 4 bases to trimming and J lost 8 bases; unmatched junction nucleotides: 8. MiXCR was run by TCRdb on the reads, yielding one entry per CDR3 protein. The top ten hold 9.5% to 15% of the sample, which has about 830,000 distinct CDR3 sequences, about 31% seen once. This receptor was taken from a human donor in good health (CMV status not recorded). Some clones in this sample may be carry-over from other donors' samples. The sequences come from cultured CD8+ T cells from PBMCs, collected from culture after CMV antigen stimulation. This chain uses TRBV3-1 with TRBJ2-1, with TRBD2 matching over 10 bases. The CDR3: CASSPIERGGYEQFF. The CDR3 nucleotides read TGTGCCAGCAGCCCCATCGAGCGGGGGGGCTATGAGCAGTTCTTC.